This T cell receptor beta chain was profiled in a study of tumor and adjacent non-tumor tissue in lung cancer. Germline CDR1 reads DFQATT; CDR2 reads SNEGSKA (reference sequence). There are 15 residues in the CDR3. Note on this clonotype: Its target is unknown. Relative to the germline gene, one junction end is altered; a read error may explain this.

The library came from three nested PCR rounds adapted from ARM-PCR protocols. TCRdb analysed the multiplex PCR reads with MiXCR anew, one entry per CDR3 protein. The table records 85,000 to 130,000 distinct CDR3 sequences, 65% of them present only once. Study-wide results and caveats: Tumor TCR diversity, when higher, was linked to shorter survival.

The template was RNA from unsorted bulk tissue. This non-tumor lung sample came from over 3 cm beyond the tumor edge. This clonotype was obtained from a man younger than 45 with non-small cell lung cancer. Sequenced material: distant non-tumor lung tissue. The genes are TRBV20-1 and TRBJ2-3, with a tentative D call TRBD2 (5 bases). CDR3 sequence reads: CSLERRQSNTDTQYF. The DNA for the CDR3 is TGCAGCCTAGAGCGGCGACAATCTAACACAGATACGCAATATTTT.